The 20 T cell receptor beta chains presented below share a single source sample, sequenced in a study of T cell responses to AZD1222 COVID-19 vaccine. The method was immunoSEQ multiplex PCR; TCRdb's version includes in-frame clones alone and lacks a portion of them. The sample lists roughly 93,000 clones, roughly nine tenths occurring once. Source: peripheral blood, taken 28 days after the second AZD1222 dose. These receptors were collected from an adult who received the AZD1222 COVID-19 vaccine.

This chain uses TRBV14 with TRBJ1-3; 7 bases map to TRBD1. Germline CDR1 reads SGHDN; CDR2 reads FVKESK. This CDR3 contains 17 residues. J gave up 0 bases and V 2 bases, and 7 bases lay outside the gene matches. DNA for the CDR3: TGTGCCAGCAGCCAACGGGGGACAGTTAGCTCTGGAAACACCATATATTTT. Residues: CASSQRGTVSSGNTIYF.

The chain uses TRBV4-1 and TRBJ1-1; D gene unclear. This CDR3 contains 14 residues. The V end lost 3 bases, the J end lost 4 bases, and 12 bases lay between the germline ends. Germline CDR1 and CDR2: MGHRA and YSYEKL. The CDR3 DNA sequence: TGCGCCAGCAGCCACCTCGTGGCCGGCACTGAAGCTTTCTTT. This translates into CASSHLVAGTEAFF.

In DNA form, the CDR3 reads TGTGCCAGCACAGAACATGGGTCTAGCAATCAGCCCCAGCATTTT. This gives the protein CASTEHGSSNQPQHF. The chain has TRBV6-5 and TRBJ1-5; D not resolved. Germline V gives CDR1 MNHEY, CDR2 SVGAGI. The CDR3 loop spans 15 amino acids. Deletions cut 7 bases from V and 0 bases from J, with 13 bases between.

The chain uses TRBV5-4 and TRBJ2-7, with unresolved D. This CDR3 is 14 amino acids long. Per germline, CDR1 SGHNT and CDR2 YYREEE (reference sequence). Between the trimmed V and J ends, which lost 0 bases and 0 bases, there was a span of 7 bases. The CDR3 is CASSLARSSYEQYV. CDR3 nucleotides: TGTGCCAGCAGCTTGGCTCGGAGCTCCTACGAGCAGTACGTC.

The chain has TRBV18 and TRBJ2-2, with TRBD1 matching over 9 bases. The CDR3 loop spans 16 amino acids. Germline V CDR1 and CDR2: KGHSH, LQKENI. The V segment lost 5 bases and the J segment 3 bases; nucleotides outside the gene matches: 7. The CDR3 sequence: CASSATGGSDTGELFF. The DNA of the CDR3 is TGTGCCAGCTCAGCAACAGGGGGCTCGGACACCGGGGAGCTGTTTTTT.

This chain connects TRBV5-6 to TRBJ1-4, with D maybe TRBD1 (5 bases). Germline CDR1 and CDR2: SGHDT and YYEEEE. Trimming stripped 1 base from V and 7 bases from J, with 14 bases between. CDR3 size: 15 residues. The CDR3 here is CASSLLPAGGEKLFF. DNA of the CDR3: TGTGCCAGCAGCTTGCTGCCTGCGGGGGGTGAAAAACTGTTTTTT.

This chain links TRBV30 with TRBJ1-5; D possibly corresponds to TRBD1 (6 bases). Trimming cost V 3 bases and J 0 bases, with 9 bases left between them. CDR1 and CDR2 (germline): GTSNPN, SVGIG (reference sequence). The CDR3 loop spans 14 amino acids. CDR3 protein: CAWSRTVSNQPQHF. The CDR3 DNA reads as TGTGCCTGGAGCCGGACAGTTAGCAATCAGCCCCAGCATTTT.

The genes are TRBV9 and TRBJ2-1, with D uncertain. Trimming shortened V by 0 bases and J by 0 bases, and 7 bases separated the two germline ends. The CDR3 covers 15 residues. Germline CDR1 is SGDLS and CDR2 is YYNGEE. In DNA form, the CDR3 reads TGTGCCAGCAGCGTAGGTTCAAACTCCTACAATGAGCAGTTCTTC. Encoded protein: CASSVGSNSYNEQFF.

This CDR3 is CASSRGKGSFSSTDTQYF. The CDR3 nucleotides read TGTGCCAGCAGTCGGGGGAAAGGGAGTTTTTCTAGCACAGATACGCAGTATTTT. The V call is TRBV6-2 or TRBV6-3, the J call TRBJ2-3; weak D call: TRBD2 (6 bases). Deletions cut 5 bases from V and 0 bases from J, with 21 bases between. CDR1 and CDR2 (germline): MNHEY, SVGEGT. The CDR3 totals 18 residues.

The chain's CDR3 is CASSQDGSGALVQYF. Written as DNA, the CDR3 is TGCGCCAGCAGCCAAGATGGGTCAGGAGCGTTGGTGCAGTACTTC. The chain carries TRBV4-1 and TRBJ2-7, with no clear D. Trimming took 0 bases from V and 9 from J, leaving 18 bases between them. The V gene's germline CDR1 is MGHRA and CDR2 YSYEKL. The CDR3 totals 15 residues.

V and J are TRBV6-2 or TRBV6-3 and TRBJ1-1; maybe TRBD1 (6 bases). The V gene lost 6 bases and the J gene lost 7 bases, with 21 bases spanning the gap. From germline, CDR1 is MNHEY and CDR2 SVGEGT. The CDR3 loop spans 15 amino acids. The CDR3 is CASSRVNRVGIEAFF. The DNA of the CDR3 is TGTGCCAGCAGCAGGGTCAACAGGGTCGGGATTGAAGCTTTCTTT.

This chain uses TRBV6-5 with TRBJ2-7; 10 bases agree with TRBD2. The length of the CDR3 is 14 residues. Germline V gene sequence: CDR1 MNHEY, CDR2 SVGAGI. The junction had 6 bases not matched to a gene; V was cut back by 5 bases and J by 5 bases. The CDR3 sequence is CASSIKRGGHEQYF. Here the CDR3 DNA reads TGTGCCAGCAGTATAAAGCGGGGGGGCCACGAGCAGTACTTC.

The chain couples TRBV10-3 to TRBJ2-7, with D perhaps assigned TRBD1 or TRBD2 (6 bases each). V lost 3 bases and J 0 bases, leaving 18 bases between the germline ends. The germline V gene has CDR1 ENHRY and CDR2 SYGVKD. This CDR3 comprises 17 residues. The CDR3 DNA is TGTGCCATCAGTGACCCCCCCGCGGGACACCTCTCCTACGAGCAGTACTTC. Translated, it gives CAISDPPAGHLSYEQYF.

CDR3 sequence reads: CASSLASGGFHEQYF. DNA of the CDR3: TGCGCCAGCAGCTTGGCTTCAGGCGGCTTCCACGAGCAGTACTTC. The gene calls are TRBV5-1 and TRBJ2-7; no clear D gene. Germline V gene data show CDR1 as SGHRS and CDR2 as YFSETQ. The CDR3 spans 15 residues. Trimming pared 0 bases from V and 5 bases from J, leaving 15 bases between.

V usage is TRBV19 and J usage is TRBJ2-7, with D perhaps being TRBD1 or TRBD2 (5 bases each). Germline-derived CDR1 and CDR2 are LNHDA and SQIVND (reference sequence). The CDR3 totals 14 residues. V dropped 3 bases and J dropped 5 bases, with 14 bases sitting between them. The CDR3 DNA reads TGTGCCAGTAGTATGGGTGGCAGGGACCACGAGCAGTACTTC. Protein sequence: CASSMGGRDHEQYF.

The DNA of the CDR3 is TGTGCCAGCAGCTTTACAGGGACTAGCCGCGCCGGGGAGCTGTTTTTT. This codes for CASSFTGTSRAGELFF. The chain recombines TRBV5-8 with TRBJ2-2; TRBD2 matches at 9 bases. V lost 2 bases and J lost 6; bases outside the gene matches: 8. The CDR3 contains 16 residues. Germline-derived CDR1 and CDR2 are SGHTS and YDEGEE. Looking up the rest from reference TRBV5-8 and TRBJ2-2 gives the full variable domain: EAGVTQSPTHLIKTRGQQATLRCSPISGHTSVYWYQQALGLGLQFLLWYDEGEERNRGNFPPRFSGRQFPNYSSELNVNALELEDSALYLCASSFTGTSRAGELFFGEGSRLTVL.

This clone turned up a few times. This chain uses TRBV6-1 with TRBJ1-5; D call uncertain. Germline V CDR1 and CDR2: MNHNS, SASEGT. Trimming removed 3 bases from V and 3 bases from J, with 12 bases in between. The CDR3 has 15 amino acids. The CDR3 sequence: CASSEFLGSNQPQHF. The CDR3 DNA follows: TGTGCCAGCAGTGAGTTCTTGGGATCCAATCAGCCCCAGCATTTT.

This clone appeared a few times. This chain links TRBV27 with TRBJ1-1, with TRBD1 matching over 8 bases. The CDR3 consists of 14 residues. Germline V gene sequence: CDR1 MNHEY, CDR2 SMNVEV (reference sequence). Trimming removed 5 bases from V and 1 base from J; junction bases left unmatched: 3. The CDR3 region is CASSKTGGNTEAFF. The DNA for the CDR3 is TGTGCCAGCAGTAAAACAGGGGGGAACACTGAAGCTTTCTTT.

The V gene is TRBV18, the J gene TRBJ2-7, with unresolved D. Germline V gene data show CDR1 as KGHSH and CDR2 as LQKENI. V shed 2 bases and J shed 6 bases, with 14 bases lying between them. The length of the CDR3 is 14 residues. CDR3 residues: CASSPEYISSEQYF. For the CDR3, the DNA is TGTGCCAGCTCACCAGAGTACATCAGCAGCGAGCAGTACTTC.

The V gene is TRBV6-5, the J gene TRBJ2-5, with 13 bases aligning to TRBD2. In germline, CDR1 is MNHEY, CDR2 SVGAGI. J gave up 1 base and V 6 bases, and 2 bases lay outside the gene matches. The length of the CDR3 is 15 residues. This chain's CDR3 is CASRLAGGRQETQYF. The CDR3 DNA reads TGTGCCAGCAGACTAGCGGGGGGGCGCCAAGAGACCCAGTACTTC.